This record concerns one TCR beta chain sequence. The data were taken from a study of blood T cell repertoires in COVID-19. Whole-study context: Specimens from acute and convalescent COVID-19 originated in the United States, Italy and Spain. In each case, the material was cDNA or gDNA derived from T cells, B-cell-depleted T cells, or PBMCs.

Germline CDR1 SGHVS, CDR2 FNYEAQ. Trimming took off 5 bases at V and 6 bases at J, with 10 bases between the two ends. This CDR3 has 13 amino acids. Sequencing used immunoSEQ multiplex PCR; TCRdb keeps in-frame clones, though not all of them. The table lists around 24,000 clones, around 90% of them singletons. The sequence was obtained from a man in his 70s with acute or convalescent COVID-19. V gene TRBV7-6 combines with J gene TRBJ2-2; D gene uncertain. Sequenced material: peripheral blood. DNA of the CDR3: TGTGCCAGCAGCCTGGGCTCCCCCGGGGAGCTGTTTTTT. Its translation is CASSLGSPGELFF.